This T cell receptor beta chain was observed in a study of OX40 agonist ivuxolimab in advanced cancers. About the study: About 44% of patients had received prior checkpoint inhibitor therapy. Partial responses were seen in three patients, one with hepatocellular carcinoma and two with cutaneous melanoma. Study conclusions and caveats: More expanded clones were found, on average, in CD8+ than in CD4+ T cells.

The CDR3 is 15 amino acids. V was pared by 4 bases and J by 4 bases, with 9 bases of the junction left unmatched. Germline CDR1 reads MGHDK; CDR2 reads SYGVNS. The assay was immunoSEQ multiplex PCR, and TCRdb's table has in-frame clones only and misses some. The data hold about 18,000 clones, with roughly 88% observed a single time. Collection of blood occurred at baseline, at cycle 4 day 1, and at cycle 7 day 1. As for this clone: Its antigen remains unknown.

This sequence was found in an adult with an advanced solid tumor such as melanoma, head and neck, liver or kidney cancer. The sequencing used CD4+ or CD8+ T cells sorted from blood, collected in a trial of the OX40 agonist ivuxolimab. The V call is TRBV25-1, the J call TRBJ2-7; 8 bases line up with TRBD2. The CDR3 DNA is TGTGCCAGCAGTGCCTTACGGGAGGGATTATACGAGCAGTACTTC. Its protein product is CASSALREGLYEQYF.